One TCR beta chain is described in this entry. What it recognizes is unknown. The germline V gene has CDR1 MNHEY and CDR2 SMNVEV (reference sequence). V dropped 6 bases and J dropped 15; count of bases not matched to a gene: 13. The CDR3 runs to 14 residues. The entry originates in a study of cytomegalovirus exposure and HLA in healthy donors. About the research overall: The 90 to 150 validation repertoires matched the roughly 700 first-cohort repertoires in platform, a later analysis reported. Points from the study as a whole: Diagnosis of cytomegalovirus status made by the classifier reportedly showed high specificity and sensitivity. Whilst most TCR sequences proved rare, a subset of public TCRs occurred across many donors.

Separation from the 666-subject first cohort characterized the roughly 110-subject validation cohort, to which the donors belonged. TCRdb's copy holds only in-frame clones and misses some; the assay was immunoSEQ multiplex PCR. Of about 130,000 clones detected, about 96% appear once; the ten largest clones hold about 1.7%. This TCR was recovered from a man aged 18 to 35 in good health and CMV-seronegative. Source material: PBMCs. The chain combines TRBV27 with TRBJ2-1; the match to TRBD2 covers 11 bases. The CDR3 loop reads CASSRVSSGRPPFF. CDR3 nucleotides: TGTGCCAGCAGCCGGGTGTCTAGCGGGAGGCCCCCGTTCTTC.